One T cell receptor (beta chain) is described in this entry. Per the study methods: Amplification from reference gene primers served as the basis for estimated nucleated cell counts. The table came from immunoSEQ multiplex PCR; TCRdb's copy has only in-frame clones and leaves some out. V and J calls and clone size are those listed in that table; D and trimming were worked out from the DNA. The table records more than 150,000 clones, about 85% of them present only once. This specimen comes from a study of blood T cell repertoires in COVID-19. The wider study: Specimens from acute and convalescent COVID-19 originated in the United States, Italy and Spain. In each case, the material was cDNA or gDNA derived from T cells, B-cell-depleted T cells, or PBMCs.

The V gene lost 0 bases and the J gene lost 2 bases, with 8 bases spanning the gap. CDR3 length equals 14 residues. Looked up from germline, CDR1 is SGHRS and CDR2 is YFSETQ. The receptor was derived from a woman older than 75 with acute or convalescent COVID-19. Sequenced material: peripheral blood. The chain is built from TRBV5-1 and TRBJ1-1; D gene ambiguous. CDR3 amino acids: CASSLGAVNTEAFF. In DNA form, the CDR3 reads TGCGCCAGCAGCTTGGGCGCGGTCAACACTGAAGCTTTCTTT.